A single sample is the source of the 32 T cell receptor beta chains below, sequenced in a study of blood T cell repertoires in COVID-19. Assay: immunoSEQ multiplex PCR; the TCRdb copy retains only in-frame clones and omits some. The sample lists some 76,000 clones, approximately 78% occurring once. The source material was peripheral blood. The receptors derive from a woman in her sixties with acute or convalescent COVID-19.

This chain connects TRBV10-3 to TRBJ2-7; 9 bases agree with TRBD1. In germline, CDR1 is ENHRY, CDR2 SYGVKD. Trimming at V came to 9 bases and at J to 2 bases, leaving 5 bases not matched to a gene. The CDR3 consists of 13 residues. Written as DNA, the CDR3 is TGTGCCATGCGGACAGGGGAACCCTACGAGCAGTACTTC. Its protein is CAMRTGEPYEQYF.

V is TRBV27 and J is TRBJ2-3; possibly TRBD1 for D (6 bases). Germline CDR1 and CDR2: MNHEY and SMNVEV (reference sequence). V shed 2 bases and J shed 5 bases, with 11 bases lying between them. CDR3 length equals 14 residues. CDR3 nucleotide sequence: TGTGCCAGCAGTTTAAACAGGGTAAAAGATACGCAGTATTTT. It encodes CASSLNRVKDTQYF.

The V and J genes are TRBV5-1 and TRBJ1-3; maybe TRBD1 (6 bases). Trimming took 0 bases from V and 0 from J, leaving 10 bases between them. CDR1 and CDR2 (germline): SGHRS, YFSETQ. CDR3 length equals 16 residues. The CDR3 region is CASSLAAGASGNTIYF. CDR3 nucleotides: TGCGCCAGCAGCTTGGCTGCAGGGGCCTCTGGAAACACCATATATTTT.

The CDR3 loop is CASSLEGAYEQYF. Written as DNA, the CDR3 is TGCGCCAGCAGCTTGGAGGGGGCCTACGAGCAGTACTTC. V usage is TRBV5-1 and J usage is TRBJ2-7; a weak D match, TRBD1 (6 bases). The germline V gene has CDR1 SGHRS and CDR2 YFSETQ. This CDR3 has 13 amino acids. Trimming took off 0 bases at V and 2 bases at J, with 6 bases between the two ends.

V gene TRBV5-4 combines with J gene TRBJ1-6; 7 bases map to TRBD1. CDR1 is SGHNT and CDR2 is YYREEE in the germline V gene (reference sequence). J was trimmed by 7 bases and V by 2 bases; bases with no gene match: 6. This CDR3 is built from 15 residues. CDR3 region: CASSFDRQGNSPLHF. DNA of the CDR3: TGTGCCAGCAGCTTCGATCGACAGGGAAATTCACCCCTCCACTTT.

The V call is TRBV11-2, the J call TRBJ2-7, with TRBD1 matching over 8 bases. The germline V gene has CDR1 SGHAT and CDR2 FQNNGV. The CDR3 is 13 residues long. V lost 1 base to trimming and J lost 5 bases; unmatched junction nucleotides: 1. DNA for the CDR3: TGTGCCAGCAGCTTAGCAGGGGGCAACGAGCAGTACGTC. Translated, it gives CASSLAGGNEQYV.

The V call is TRBV5-1, the J call TRBJ1-6; the match to TRBD1 covers 7 bases. CDR1 is SGHRS, CDR2 YFSETQ, per germline. This CDR3 is 18 amino acids long. V shed 4 bases, J shed 6 bases, and the junction held 16 bases outside the gene matches. CDR3 sequence: CASSTFGQASLVNSPLHF. CDR3 bases: TGCGCCAGCAGCACTTTCGGACAGGCCAGTCTAGTTAATTCACCCCTCCACTTT.

V and J are TRBV4-1 and TRBJ1-6; a weak D match, TRBD1 (6 bases). With 0 bases removed from V and 10 bases from J, the gap between germline ends came to 13 bases. The CDR3 covers 15 residues. Germline V gene data show CDR1 as MGHRA and CDR2 as YSYEKL. CDR3 DNA: TGCGCCAGCAGCCAAGATAGGGGGACGGGCTCACCCCTCCACTTT. Amino acids: CASSQDRGTGSPLHF.

This chain uses TRBV6-2 or TRBV6-3 with TRBJ1-1; the match to TRBD1 covers 9 bases. Germline CDR1 reads MNHEY; CDR2 reads SVGEGT. The trim removed 4 bases at V and 11 bases at J, leaving 8 bases unmatched. The CDR3 has 13 amino acids. The CDR3 protein is CASSSGTGRRAFF. Written as DNA, the CDR3 is TGTGCCAGCAGTTCGGGGACAGGGCGGCGGGCTTTCTTT.

The J gene is TRBJ2-7, the V gene TRBV7-2, with D maybe TRBD2 (6 bases). Germline V gene sequence: CDR1 SGHTA, CDR2 FQGNSA. V lost 0 bases, J lost 3 bases, and 12 bases lay in between. The CDR3 consists of 15 residues. The CDR3 sequence is CASSLAHRGSYEQYF. The DNA for the CDR3 is TGTGCCAGCAGCTTAGCTCACCGGGGGAGCTACGAGCAGTACTTC.

A word on this clone: Different DNA sequences within this sample yield the same CDR3. The chain is built from TRBV19 and TRBJ1-1; 8 bases match TRBD1. CDR1 is LNHDA and CDR2 is SQIVND in the germline V gene (reference sequence). Losses at the gene ends were 7 bases for V and 0 bases for J; bases not matched to a gene: 4. This CDR3 region has 14 residues. CDR3 amino acids: CASIRTGMNTEAFF. DNA for the CDR3: TGTGCCAGTATCAGGACAGGGATGAACACTGAAGCTTTCTTT.

This chain connects TRBV29-1 to TRBJ1-5, with D perhaps matching TRBD1 (5 bases). This CDR3 has 15 residues. With 1 base removed from V and 1 base from J, the gap between germline ends came to 11 bases. CDR1 and CDR2 from the germline V gene are SQVTM and ANQGSEA. DNA of the CDR3: TGCAGCGTTGAAGTTTTTCAGGGAAGCAATCAGCCCCAGCATTTT. It codes for CSVEVFQGSNQPQHF.

The chain's CDR3 is CASSGGGNHYGYTF. CDR3 bases: TGCGCCAGCAGTGGGGGCGGAAACCACTATGGCTACACCTTC. The chain joins TRBV10-2 to TRBJ1-2; D is possibly TRBD1 (5 bases). The germline gives CDR1 WSHSY, CDR2 SAAADI. Trimming cost V 4 bases and J 3 bases, with 12 bases left between them. The length of the CDR3 is 14 residues.

This chain connects TRBV6-5 to TRBJ1-1; D may be TRBD1 (6 bases). V shed 8 bases and J shed 7 bases, with 14 bases lying between them. Germline CDR1 is MNHEY and CDR2 is SVGAGI. The CDR3 is made up of 12 amino acids. The CDR3 here is CASFAGENEAFF. CDR3 nucleotide sequence: TGTGCCAGCTTCGCAGGGGAGAATGAAGCTTTCTTT.

The J gene is TRBJ2-3, the V gene TRBV28; tentative D call: TRBD1 (6 bases). V was clipped by 4 bases and J by 1 base, with 15 bases between them. Germline assignment: CDR1 MDHEN and CDR2 SYDVKM. The CDR3 is made up of 16 amino acids. The DNA for the CDR3 is TGTGCCAGCAGTTCAAGAGGGGGTCCCGGCACAGATACGCAGTATTTT. Protein: CASSSRGGPGTDTQYF.

The rearrangement uses TRBV6-5 and TRBJ1-4, with 9 bases fitting TRBD1. The CDR3 sequence is 14 residues long. The J segment lost 8 bases and the V segment lost 6 bases, leaving 7 bases of the junction unmatched. Germline V gives CDR1 MNHEY, CDR2 SVGAGI. The chain's CDR3 is CASSHRGRWEKLFF. CDR3 nucleotides: TGTGCCAGCAGCCACAGGGGGCGTTGGGAAAAACTGTTTTTT.

The chain carries TRBV6-2 or TRBV6-3 and TRBJ1-1; no reliable D call. Germline V lookup: CDR1 MNHEY, CDR2 SVGEGT. The CDR3 loop spans 16 amino acids. Trimming took 4 bases from V and 1 from J, leaving 16 bases between them. The chain's CDR3 is CASSSFRTEGNTEAFF. DNA of the CDR3: TGTGCCAGCAGTTCTTTTCGGACGGAGGGGAACACTGAAGCTTTCTTT.

The V and J genes are TRBV30 and TRBJ2-1; tentative D call: TRBD2 (5 bases). CDR3 length equals 14 residues. V lost 2 bases and J lost 1, with 9 bases in between. Germline V gene lookup returns CDR1 GTSNPN and CDR2 SVGIG (reference sequence). The CDR3 DNA follows: TGTGCCTGGAGTCGGAGGAAATCCTACAATGAGCAGTTCTTC. Its translation is CAWSRRKSYNEQFF.

The V and J genes are TRBV18 and TRBJ1-2, with TRBD1 matching 8 bases. Germline V lookup: CDR1 KGHSH, CDR2 LQKENI. The CDR3 has 18 residues. Unmatched junction bases numbered 10, after V lost 1 base and J lost 0 bases. DNA for the CDR3: TGTGCCAGCTCACCACTGTCGGGGCAGGGGGCTGCTAACTATGGCTACACCTTC. Amino acids: CASSPLSGQGAANYGYTF.

The rearrangement uses TRBV11-2 and TRBJ2-1; a possible D gene is TRBD1 (6 bases). The germline V gene encodes CDR1 SGHAT and CDR2 FQNNGV. The CDR3 contains 15 residues. The V end was cut by 1 base, the J end by 7 bases, with 14 bases between. CDR3 nucleotides: TGTGCCAGCAGCTTAGCTCAGGGGATTTGGAATGAGCAGTTCTTC. Translated: CASSLAQGIWNEQFF.

The chain uses TRBV10-3 and TRBJ2-3; 9 bases align to TRBD2. The germline CDR1 and CDR2 sequences are ENHRY and SYGVKD. The V and J ends lost 8 bases and 0 bases, in that order; junction bases with no gene match: 9. This CDR3 region has 16 residues. DNA of the CDR3: TGTGCCATCTCGGGTAGCGGGAGAACTAGCACAGATACGCAGTATTTT. It yields the protein CAISGSGRTSTDTQYF.

This clone is judged medium-sized. J is TRBJ1-2 and V is TRBV5-8, with D maybe TRBD1 (5 bases). The CDR3 totals 12 residues. The V end lost 2 bases, the J end lost 6 bases, and 8 bases lay between the germline ends. Germline CDR1 is SGHTS and CDR2 is YDEGEE. DNA of the CDR3: TGTGCCAGCAGCTTCGGGGGTAATGGCTACACCTTC. Its translation is CASSFGGNGYTF.

The chain links TRBV10-1 to TRBJ2-3; 10 bases align to TRBD2. The CDR3 runs to 16 residues. In germline, CDR1 is WNHNN, CDR2 SYGVQD (reference sequence). Trimming took 5 bases from V and 3 from J; bases not matched to a gene: 8. The CDR3 sequence is CASSLVSGGATDTQYF. As DNA, the CDR3 is TGCGCCAGCAGTTTGGTCAGCGGGGGGGCGACAGATACGCAGTATTTT.

The sample holds one count of this clone. The chain is built from TRBV5-1 and TRBJ1-2; the match to TRBD1 covers 7 bases. This CDR3 has 13 residues. V lost 0 bases to trimming and J lost 8 bases; unmatched junction nucleotides: 4. Germline CDR1 and CDR2: SGHRS and YFSETQ. Here the CDR3 DNA reads TGCGCCAGCAGCTTGGGACAGGGACGGGGCTACACCTTC. Its translation: CASSLGQGRGYTF.

The chain carries TRBV7-6 and TRBJ1-1, with no clear D. CDR1 is SGHVS, CDR2 FNYEAQ, per germline. CDR3 length: 15 residues. The V end lost 1 base, the J end lost 1 base, and 10 bases lay between the germline ends. The CDR3 bases are TGTGCCAGCAGCTTAGAAAGCGCTCCGAACACTGAAGCTTTCTTT. Protein sequence: CASSLESAPNTEAFF.

This sequence joins TRBV5-6 and TRBJ2-1; D may be TRBD2 (6 bases). The CDR3 has 12 amino acids. V was trimmed by 3 bases and J by 13 bases, leaving 14 bases between them. Germline V gene sequence: CDR1 SGHDT, CDR2 YYEEEE. The CDR3: CASSSGGDGQFF. CDR3 sequence (DNA): TGTGCCAGCAGCTCTGGAGGGGACGGTCAGTTCTTC.

The chain is built from TRBV10-2 and TRBJ1-2, with no clear D. Germline CDR1 reads WSHSY; CDR2 reads SAAADI. Trimming removed 3 bases at V and 1 base at J, with 9 bases between. The CDR3 spans 14 residues. CDR3 region: CASSEEGLNYGYTF. The CDR3 nucleotides are TGCGCCAGCAGTGAAGAAGGACTTAACTATGGCTACACCTTC.

This chain connects TRBV3-1 (or the pseudogene TRBV3-2) to TRBJ2-7; TRBD1 matches 7 bases. The CDR3 is 16 residues long. CDR1 and CDR2 from the germline V gene are LGHDT and YNNKEL (reference sequence). With V trimmed by 0 bases and J by 6 bases, 11 bases remained unmatched. CDR3 in amino acids: CASSQERSRGIGEQYF. Written as DNA, the CDR3 is TGTGCCAGCAGCCAAGAGAGGAGCAGGGGGATTGGCGAGCAGTACTTC.

This chain uses TRBV29-1 with TRBJ1-5; 10 bases line up with TRBD1. CDR1 SQVTM and CDR2 ANQGSEA come from the germline V gene. There are 13 residues in the CDR3. Germline trimming cut 6 bases from V and 7 bases from J; bases unmatched to any gene: 6. CDR3 loop: CSVRQGAGQPQHF. The DNA of the CDR3 is TGCAGCGTCCGACAGGGGGCAGGGCAGCCCCAGCATTTT.

This rearrangement joins TRBV24-1 to TRBJ1-3; 8 bases are shared with TRBD1. From germline, CDR1 is KGHDR and CDR2 SFDVKD. The CDR3 contains 15 residues. V shed 7 bases, J shed 3 bases, and the junction held 7 bases outside the gene matches. CDR3: CATSSGQEIGNTIYF. The CDR3 coding sequence is TGTGCCACCAGCTCGGGACAGGAGATTGGAAACACCATATATTTT.

This clone was found a few times. The V call is TRBV2, the J call TRBJ1-1; D might be TRBD1 (5 bases). Trimming took 5 bases from V and 4 from J, leaving 14 bases between them. Germline V gives CDR1 SNHLY, CDR2 FYNNEI. The CDR3 is made up of 14 amino acids. CDR3 sequence (DNA): TGTGCCAGCAGTAGTGCGGGGGGTGTCACTGAAGCTTTCTTT. Translated: CASSSAGGVTEAFF.

This clone was counted only a few times. DNA for the CDR3: TGTGCCAGCAGTCCCGGGACAGGCCTCTATGGCTACACCTTC. As protein: CASSPGTGLYGYTF. The chain combines TRBV28 with TRBJ1-2, with 8 bases aligning to TRBD1. With V trimmed by 5 bases and J by 4 bases, 6 bases remained unmatched. The CDR3 is 14 amino acids. Germline values: CDR1 MDHEN, CDR2 SYDVKM.